This TCR beta chain was observed in a study of cytomegalovirus exposure and HLA in healthy donors. Study-wide results and limits: It emerged from a later analysis that several of the most significant clusters appeared to be linked to common viral pathogens.

Primers included in the PCR were 60 Vbeta and 13 Jbeta primers. Produced via immunoSEQ multiplex PCR; TCRdb's table is partial and in-frame only. The sample holds approximately 130,000 clones, around nine tenths seen once. Details on this clone: As yet, its antigen is unknown.

This CDR3 is 15 amino acids long. Germline values: CDR1 MDHEN, CDR2 SYDVKM. Germline trimming cut 5 bases from V and 5 bases from J; bases unmatched to any gene: 12. Sequenced material: PBMCs. The chain is built from TRBV28 and TRBJ2-7, with 7 bases identical to TRBD1. The TCR comes from a woman aged 25-40 years in good health and CMV-seronegative. The chain's CDR3 is CASSPKPDRVHEQYF. As DNA, the CDR3 is TGTGCCAGCAGTCCAAAGCCAGACAGGGTACACGAGCAGTACTTC.